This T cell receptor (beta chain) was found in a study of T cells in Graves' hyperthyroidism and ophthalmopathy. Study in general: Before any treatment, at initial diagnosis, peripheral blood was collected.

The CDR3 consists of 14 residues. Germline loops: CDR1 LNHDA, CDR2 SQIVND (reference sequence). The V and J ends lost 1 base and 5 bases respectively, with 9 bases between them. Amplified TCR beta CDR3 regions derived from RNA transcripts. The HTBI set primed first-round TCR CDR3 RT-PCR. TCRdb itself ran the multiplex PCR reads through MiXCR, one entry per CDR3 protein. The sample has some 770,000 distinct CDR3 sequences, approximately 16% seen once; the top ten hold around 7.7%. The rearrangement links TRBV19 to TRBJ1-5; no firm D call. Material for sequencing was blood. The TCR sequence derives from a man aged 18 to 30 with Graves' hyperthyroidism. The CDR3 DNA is TGTGCCAGTAGTATAGTACCCGGGGATCAGCCCCAGCATTTT. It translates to CASSIVPGDQPQHF.